This T cell receptor beta chain was retrieved from a study of T cell repertoires in cytomegalovirus infection. For the study at large: Through public TCR beta signatures, both CMV infection and matching HLA type were indicated.

Via MiXCR, TCRdb re-called the reads, giving one row per CDR3 protein. In the table there are some 62,000 distinct CDR3 sequences, roughly 21% of which are singletons. The CDR3 totals 15 residues. V lost 2 bases and J 5 bases, leaving 15 bases between the germline ends. From germline, CDR1 is MDHEN and CDR2 SYDVKM. This clonotype was counted between two and nine times. The antigen remains undetermined. Study results and limitations: The response measured ex vivo was dominated by TCR beta clonotypes (HLA-C-restricted and CMV-specific).

The sample in question was CD8+ T cells from cultured PBMCs, obtained from culture after CMV antigen stimulation. The chain uses TRBV28 and TRBJ1-1; D unclear. This TCR was recovered from a human donor in good health (CMV status not recorded). Some clones in this sample may be carry-over from other donors' samples. The CDR3 region is CASSLRQTRQTEAFF. In DNA form, the CDR3 reads TGTGCCAGCAGTTTACGGCAGACAAGGCAAACTGAAGCTTTCTTT.